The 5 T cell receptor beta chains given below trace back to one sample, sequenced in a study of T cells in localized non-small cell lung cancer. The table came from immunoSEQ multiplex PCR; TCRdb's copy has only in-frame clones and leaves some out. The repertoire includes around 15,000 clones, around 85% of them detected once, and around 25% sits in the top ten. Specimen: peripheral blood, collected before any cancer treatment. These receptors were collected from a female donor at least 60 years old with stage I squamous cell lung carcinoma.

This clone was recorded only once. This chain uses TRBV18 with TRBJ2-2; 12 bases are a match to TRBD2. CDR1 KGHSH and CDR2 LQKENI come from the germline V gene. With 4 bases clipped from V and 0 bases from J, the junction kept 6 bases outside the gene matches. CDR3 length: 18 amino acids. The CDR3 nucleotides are TGTGCCAGCTCACTGGGACTAGCGGGCTTGGCGAACACCGGGGAGCTGTTTTTT. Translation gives CASSLGLAGLANTGELFF.

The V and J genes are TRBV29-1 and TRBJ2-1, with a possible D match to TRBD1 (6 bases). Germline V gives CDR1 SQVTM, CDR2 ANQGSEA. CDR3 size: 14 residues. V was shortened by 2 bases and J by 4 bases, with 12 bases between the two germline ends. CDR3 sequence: CSVEMGATYNEQFF. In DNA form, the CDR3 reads TGCAGCGTTGAAATGGGGGCGACTTACAATGAGCAGTTCTTC.

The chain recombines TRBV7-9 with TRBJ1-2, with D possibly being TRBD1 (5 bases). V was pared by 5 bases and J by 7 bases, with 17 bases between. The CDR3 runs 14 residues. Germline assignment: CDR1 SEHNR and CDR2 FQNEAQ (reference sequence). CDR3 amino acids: CASSLIGVVAGYTF. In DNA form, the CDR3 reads TGTGCCAGCAGCCTAATAGGGGTCGTAGCTGGCTACACCTTC. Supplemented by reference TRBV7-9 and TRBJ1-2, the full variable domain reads DTGVSQNPRHKITKRGQNVTFRCDPISEHNRLYWYRQTLGQGPEFLTYFQNEAQLEKSRLLSDRFSAERPKGSFSTLEIQRTEQGDSAMYLCASSLIGVVAGYTFGSGTRLTVV.

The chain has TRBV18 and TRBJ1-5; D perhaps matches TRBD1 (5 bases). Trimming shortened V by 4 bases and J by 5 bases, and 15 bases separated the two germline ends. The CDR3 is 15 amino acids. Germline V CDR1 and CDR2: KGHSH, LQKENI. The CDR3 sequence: CASSRVGGVDQPQHF. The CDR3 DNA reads TGTGCCAGCTCACGGGTTGGGGGAGTCGATCAGCCCCAGCATTTT.

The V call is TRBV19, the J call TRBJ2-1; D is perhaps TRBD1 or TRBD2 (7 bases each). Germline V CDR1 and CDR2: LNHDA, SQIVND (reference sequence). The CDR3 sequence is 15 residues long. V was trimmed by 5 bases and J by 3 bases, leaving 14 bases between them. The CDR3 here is CASSLSGGGYNEQFF. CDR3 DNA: TGTGCCAGTAGTTTATCAGGGGGGGGCTACAATGAGCAGTTCTTC.